The rows below give T cell receptor beta chains drawn from one sample of a study of blood T cell repertoires in COVID-19. Generated by immunoSEQ multiplex PCR, the TCRdb table keeps only in-frame clones and is missing some. This sample has roughly 35,000 clones, with roughly 80% found just once. Sequencing was performed on peripheral blood. The receptors shown here come from a man at least 80 years old with active or convalescent COVID-19. Both conserved end residues are part of each CDR3. The order of the fields is J gene, D gene, V gene, clone size, CDR3 DNA, CDR3 protein. A D gene is named only where the DNA matches it firmly. Clone size is shown for a subset of rows, as once, few, many or a class of expanded clone.

TRBJ2-3	-	TRBV2	once	TGTGCCAGCAGTGAAGGGCCTTTCGATACGCAGTATTTT	CASSEGPFDTQYF
TRBJ2-7	-	TRBV7-9	-	TGTGCCAGCTCGACAGGTAACGAGCAGTACTTC	CASSTGNEQYF
TRBJ2-7	TRBD1	TRBV5-1	-	TGCGCCAGCAGCTTGGGAGGGACAGGGGACTACGAGCAGTACTTC	CASSLGGTGDYEQYF
TRBJ2-1	-	TRBV28	once	TGTGCCAGCAGTTTTATTGGCTCCAACTACAATGAGCAGTTCTTC	CASSFIGSNYNEQFF
TRBJ2-3	TRBD1	TRBV7-2	-	TGTGCCAGCAGCCTACCGGGACAGCAGGGGGATACGCAGTATTTT	CASSLPGQQGDTQYF
TRBJ2-3	TRBD2	TRBV4-2	few	TGTGCCAGCAGCCAGAGCCTTAGCGGGGTCCTCACAGATACGCAGTATTTT	CASSQSLSGVLTDTQYF
TRBJ1-2	TRBD1	TRBV30	-	TGTGCCTGGAGTGACACGGGACAGGGTTATGGCTACACCTTC	CAWSDTGQGYGYTF
TRBJ2-5	TRBD2	TRBV2	-	TGTGCCAGCAGTAAGGGACTAGCGGGAGGGCGAGAGACCCAGTACTTC	CASSKGLAGGRETQYF
TRBJ2-1	TRBD2	TRBV7-3	-	TGTGCCAGCAGCTCTAGACTAGCGGGGGGGCATGAGCAGTTCTTC	CASSSRLAGGHEQFF
TRBJ2-3	-	TRBV11-3	-	TGTGCCAGCAGCTTACGTGGGGGCGCAGATACGCAGTATTTT	CASSLRGGADTQYF
TRBJ2-5	TRBD1	TRBV5-1	-	TGCGCCAGCAGCAAGGACAGGGTAAAAGAGACCCAGTACTTC	CASSKDRVKETQYF
TRBJ2-1	TRBD2	TRBV25-1	hyperexpanded	TGTGCCAGCGAGACTAGCGTTGGTGAGCAGTTCTTC	CASETSVGEQFF
TRBJ2-2	-	TRBV6-1	-	TGTGCCAGCAGTGAAGTGGGACTGAACACCGGGGAGCTGTTTTTT	CASSEVGLNTGELFF
TRBJ1-5	-	TRBV6-5	-	TGTGCCAGCAGACCAAGGGGTTTGAGCAATCAGCCCCAGCATTTT	CASRPRGLSNQPQHF
TRBJ1-5	-	TRBV12-3/TRBV12-4	few	TGTGCCAGCAGTTGGGAGGGCTTTCAGCCCCAGCATTTT	CASSWEGFQPQHF
TRBJ1-1	-	TRBV20-1	-	TGCAGTGCTAGGAAGAACTCTGAAGCTTTCTTT	CSARKNSEAFF
TRBJ1-6	TRBD1	TRBV6-5	once	TGTGCCAGCAGAACCGGGACAGGGGGTATTTCACCCCTCCACTTT	CASRTGTGGISPLHF
TRBJ1-4	TRBD1	TRBV6-5	-	TGTGCCAGCAGTTATAAAGGGGGCAATGAAAAACTGTTTTTT	CASSYKGGNEKLFF
TRBJ1-2	TRBD1	TRBV28	-	TGTGCCAGTCGAACAGGGGGCTATGGCTACACCTTC	CASRTGGYGYTF
TRBJ2-1	TRBD2	TRBV7-6	-	TGTGCCAGCAGCTTAGAACCAGCGGGAGGCAATGAGCAGTTCTTC	CASSLEPAGGNEQFF
TRBJ2-3	TRBD1	TRBV18	-	TGTGCCAGCTCACCATCCGGGACAGGGGTCCCAGATACGCAGTATTTT	CASSPSGTGVPDTQYF
TRBJ1-5	-	TRBV6-5	-	TGTGCCAGCAGTAGAGGGTCGGTAGGCAATCAGCCCCAGCATTTT	CASSRGSVGNQPQHF